This TCR beta chain derives from a study of long-term antiretroviral therapy in people with HIV. As to this clone: The target antigen is unknown.

Study-wide points: Spans of CDR3 length were tighter for HIV repertoires than for controls. Clones that expanded before ART (that is, prior to treatment) dominated the repertoire at all time points.

HIV-positive participants all received treatment in the United States. The length of the CDR3 is 15 residues. Trimming removed 5 bases from V and 6 bases from J, with 18 bases in between. CDR1 is LNHDA, CDR2 SQIVND, per germline (reference sequence). At the survey level, the v3.0 immunoSEQ assay was run. The method was immunoSEQ multiplex PCR; TCRdb's version includes in-frame clones alone and lacks a portion of them. The sample carries approximately 21,000 clones, around 80% recorded once. The specimen was unsorted PBMCs, collected 1.5 years after starting antiretroviral therapy. V gene TRBV19 combines with J gene TRBJ2-3; D might be TRBD1 or TRBD2, each matching 5 bases. The TCR comes from a man under 40 with HIV. CDR3 loop: CASSGSGTQADTQYF. The CDR3 nucleotides are TGTGCCAGTAGTGGGTCCGGGACGCAAGCGGATACGCAGTATTTT.